The 2 T cell receptor beta chains in this list originate from one sample, sequenced in a study of blood T cell repertoires in COVID-19. Profiled with immunoSEQ multiplex PCR; TCRdb holds only in-frame clones, not every one. The sample includes approximately 220,000 clones, 70% to 90% of them seen just once. Source material: peripheral blood. These receptors were taken from a man aged 35-49 years with acute or convalescent COVID-19.

The CDR3, as DNA: TGTGCCAGCAGCTTAGGGTGGCCTAGCGGGAGGGGCACAGATACGCAGTATTTT. It is translated as CASSLGWPSGRGTDTQYF. V is TRBV7-9 and J is TRBJ2-3, with 12 bases that match TRBD2. The length of the CDR3 is 18 residues. Germline CDR1 reads SEHNR; CDR2 reads FQNEAQ (reference sequence). The junction had 6 bases not matched to a gene; V was cut back by 1 base and J by 1 base.

The chain has TRBV7-3 and TRBJ2-1; maybe TRBD1 (6 bases). The CDR3 totals 15 residues. Trimming took 0 bases from V and 2 from J, leaving 8 bases between them. CDR1 and CDR2 (germline): SGHTA, FQGTGA. CDR3 DNA: TGTGCCAGCAGCTTAACAGGGGGTCCCTACAATGAGCAGTTCTTC. Translating it yields CASSLTGGPYNEQFF.